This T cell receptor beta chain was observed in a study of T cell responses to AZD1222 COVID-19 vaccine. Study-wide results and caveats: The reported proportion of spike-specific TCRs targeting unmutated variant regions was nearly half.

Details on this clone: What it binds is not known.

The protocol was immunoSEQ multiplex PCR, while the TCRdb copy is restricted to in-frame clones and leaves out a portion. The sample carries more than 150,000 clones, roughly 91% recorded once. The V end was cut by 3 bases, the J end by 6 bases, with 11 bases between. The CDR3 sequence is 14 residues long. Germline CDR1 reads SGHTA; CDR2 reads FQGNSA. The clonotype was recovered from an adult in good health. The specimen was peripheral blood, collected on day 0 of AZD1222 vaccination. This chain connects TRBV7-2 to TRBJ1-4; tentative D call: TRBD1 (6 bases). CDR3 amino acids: CASSFRQGYEKLFF. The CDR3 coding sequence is TGTGCCAGCAGCTTCAGGCAGGGGTATGAAAAACTGTTTTTT.